This T cell receptor beta chain was identified in a study of metastatic and nonmetastatic thyroid tumors (TCRdb year 2020). About the full investigation: Repertoires were compared across peripheral blood and tumor or nodule tissue samples from malignant and benign thyroid patients.

The CDR3 contains 18 residues, cysteine and phenylalanine counted. The kept DNA is CDR3 alone, 54 bases in frame from the first base. The CDR1 and CDR2 encoded by the germline V gene are SGHTA and FQGNSA. Trimmed from V: 6 bases; trimmed from J: 1 base; junction bases lacking a gene match: 13. The method behind the library was PCR. The sequencer listed for this sample is Illumina HiSeq 4000. High-throughput sequencing was used to profile the TCR beta-chain CDR3 region of every patient. In the source study's methods: A classifier to discriminate distant-metastatic papillary thyroid cancer patients was built from CDR3 differences across clinicopathological groups. Repertoire diversity was assessed with the Shannon index, and tumor-blood repertoire similarity with the Morisita-Horn index. TCRdb reanalyzed the raw reads on its own, using fastp at Q25 for trimming and MiXCR for clone calling, and kept in-frame beta chains. TCRdb, not the original authors, processed these V and J calls. The sample table lists around 42,000 clones, around 10% of them with a count of one. The ten largest make up roughly 23% of the sample.

General conclusions and limits of the study: TCR beta diversity was reported as significantly higher in malignant tumors than in benign nodules, in both blood and tumor samples.

This clone was observed many times. Its recognized antigen is unknown. No base-level quality is on record; no much larger clone is a single base apart. No patient had received any treatment before thyroid surgery. Using T-cell receptor beta sequencing, the study looked back at clinical samples from patients collected from about 2011 to 2018. The rearrangement joined TRBV7-2 to TRBJ2-5, and TRBD2 matches 11 of the central bases. The sequence was collected from a female donor with papillary thyroid cancer or a benign thyroid nodule (not recorded which). Some clones in this sample may be carry-over from other donors' samples. Sample: blood. The DNA sequence is given as TGTGCCAGCAGTTCCTCCCCCAGACTAGCGGGATTCCAAGAGACCCAGTACTTC. The translation is CASSSSPRLAGFQETQYF. With the rest looked up from the reference TRBV7-2 and TRBJ2-5 genes rather than sequenced, the full variable domain is GAGVSQSPSNKVTEKGKDVELRCDPISGHTALYWYRQSLGQGLEFLIYFQGNSAPDKSGLPSDRFSAERTGGSVSTLTIQRTQQEDSAVYLCASSSSPRLAGFQETQYFGPGTRLLVL.